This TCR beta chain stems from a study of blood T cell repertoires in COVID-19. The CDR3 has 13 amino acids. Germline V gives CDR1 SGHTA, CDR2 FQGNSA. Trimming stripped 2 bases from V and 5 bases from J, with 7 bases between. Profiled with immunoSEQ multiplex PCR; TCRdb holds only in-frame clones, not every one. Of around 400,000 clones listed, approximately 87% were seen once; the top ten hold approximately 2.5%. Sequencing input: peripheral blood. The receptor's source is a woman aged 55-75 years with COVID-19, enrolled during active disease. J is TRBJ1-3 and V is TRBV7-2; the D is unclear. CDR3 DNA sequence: TGTGCCAGCAGCTTACTACTCAGAAACACCATATATTTT. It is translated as CASSLLLRNTIYF.